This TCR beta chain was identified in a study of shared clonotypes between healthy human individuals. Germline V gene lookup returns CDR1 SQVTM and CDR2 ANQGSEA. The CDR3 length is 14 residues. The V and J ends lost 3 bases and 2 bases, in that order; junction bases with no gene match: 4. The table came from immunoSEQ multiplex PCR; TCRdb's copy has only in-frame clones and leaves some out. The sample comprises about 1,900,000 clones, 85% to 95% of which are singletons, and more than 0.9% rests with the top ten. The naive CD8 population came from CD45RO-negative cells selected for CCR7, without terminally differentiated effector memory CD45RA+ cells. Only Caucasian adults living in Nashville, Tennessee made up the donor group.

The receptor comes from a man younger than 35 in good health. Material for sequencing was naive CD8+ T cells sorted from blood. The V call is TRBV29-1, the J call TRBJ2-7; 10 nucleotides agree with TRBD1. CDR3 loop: CSVEGGTGAYEQYF. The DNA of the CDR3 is TGCAGCGTTGAGGGCGGGACAGGGGCCTACGAGCAGTACTTC.